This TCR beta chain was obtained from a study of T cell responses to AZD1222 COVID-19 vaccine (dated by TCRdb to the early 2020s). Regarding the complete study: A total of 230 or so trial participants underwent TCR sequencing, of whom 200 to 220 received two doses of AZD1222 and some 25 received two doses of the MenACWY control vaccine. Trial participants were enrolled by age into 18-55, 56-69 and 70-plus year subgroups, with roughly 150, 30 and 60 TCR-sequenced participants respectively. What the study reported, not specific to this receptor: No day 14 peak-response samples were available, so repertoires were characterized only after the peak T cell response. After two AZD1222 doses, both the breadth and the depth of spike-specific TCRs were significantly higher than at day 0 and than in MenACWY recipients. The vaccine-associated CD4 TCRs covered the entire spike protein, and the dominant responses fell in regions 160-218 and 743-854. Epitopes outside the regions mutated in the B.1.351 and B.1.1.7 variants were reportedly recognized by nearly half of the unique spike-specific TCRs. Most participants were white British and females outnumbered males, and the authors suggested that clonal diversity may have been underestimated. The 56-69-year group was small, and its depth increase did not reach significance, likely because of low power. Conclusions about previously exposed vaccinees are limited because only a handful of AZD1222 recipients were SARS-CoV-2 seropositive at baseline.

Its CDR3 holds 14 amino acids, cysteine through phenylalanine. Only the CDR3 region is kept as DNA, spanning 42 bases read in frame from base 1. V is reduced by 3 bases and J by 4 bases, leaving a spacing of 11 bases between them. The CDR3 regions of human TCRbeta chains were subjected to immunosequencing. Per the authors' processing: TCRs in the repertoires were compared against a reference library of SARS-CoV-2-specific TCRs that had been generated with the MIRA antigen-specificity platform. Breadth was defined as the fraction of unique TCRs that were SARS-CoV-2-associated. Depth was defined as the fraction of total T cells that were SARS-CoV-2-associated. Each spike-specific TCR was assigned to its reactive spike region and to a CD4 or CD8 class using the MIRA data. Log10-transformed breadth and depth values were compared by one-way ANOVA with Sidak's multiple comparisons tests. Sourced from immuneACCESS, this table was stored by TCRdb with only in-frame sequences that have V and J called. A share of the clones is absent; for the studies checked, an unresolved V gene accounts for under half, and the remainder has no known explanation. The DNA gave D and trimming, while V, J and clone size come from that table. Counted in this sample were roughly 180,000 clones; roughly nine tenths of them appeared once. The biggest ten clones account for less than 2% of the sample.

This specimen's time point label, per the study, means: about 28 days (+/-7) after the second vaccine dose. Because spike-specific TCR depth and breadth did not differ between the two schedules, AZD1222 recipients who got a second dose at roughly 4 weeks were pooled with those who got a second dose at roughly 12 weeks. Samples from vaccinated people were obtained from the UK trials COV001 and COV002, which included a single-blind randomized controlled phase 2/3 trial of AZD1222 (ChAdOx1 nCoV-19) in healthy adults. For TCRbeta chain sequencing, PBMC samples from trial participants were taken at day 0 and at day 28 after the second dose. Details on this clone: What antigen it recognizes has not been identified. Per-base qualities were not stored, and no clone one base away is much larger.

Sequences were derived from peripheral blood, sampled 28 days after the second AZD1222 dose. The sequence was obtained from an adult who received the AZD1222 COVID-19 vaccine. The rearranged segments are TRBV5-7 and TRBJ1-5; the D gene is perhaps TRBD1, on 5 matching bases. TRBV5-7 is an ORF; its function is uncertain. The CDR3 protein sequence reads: CASSSTRGNQPQHF. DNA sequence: TGTGCCAGCAGCTCCACCCGGGGGAATCAGCCCCAGCATTTT.